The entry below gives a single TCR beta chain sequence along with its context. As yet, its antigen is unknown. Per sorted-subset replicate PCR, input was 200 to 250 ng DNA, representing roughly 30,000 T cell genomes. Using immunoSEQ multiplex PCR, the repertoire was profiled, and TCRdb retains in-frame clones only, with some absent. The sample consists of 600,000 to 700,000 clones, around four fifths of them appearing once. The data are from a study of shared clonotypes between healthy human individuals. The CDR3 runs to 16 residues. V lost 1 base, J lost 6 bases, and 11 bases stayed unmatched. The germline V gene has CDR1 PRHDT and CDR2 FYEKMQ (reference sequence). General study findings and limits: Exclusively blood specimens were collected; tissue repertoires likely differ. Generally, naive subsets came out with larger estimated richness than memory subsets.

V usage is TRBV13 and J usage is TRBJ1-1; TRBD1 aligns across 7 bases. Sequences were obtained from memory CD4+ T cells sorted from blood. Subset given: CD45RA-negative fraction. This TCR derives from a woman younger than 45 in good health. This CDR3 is CASSLEMKGGAAEAFF. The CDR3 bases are TGTGCCAGCAGCTTAGAGATGAAAGGGGGCGCGGCTGAAGCTTTCTTT. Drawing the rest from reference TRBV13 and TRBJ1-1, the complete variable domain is AAGVIQSPRHLIKEKRETATLKCYPIPRHDTVYWYQQGPGQDPQFLISFYEKMQSDKGSIPDRFSAQQFSDYHSELNMSSLELGDSALYFCASSLEMKGGAAEAFFGQGTRLTVV.